Below are 21 T cell receptor beta chains sequenced from a single sample in a study of human T cells and chemical hapten exposure. TCRdb used MiXCR to reprocess the RACE reads, holding one entry per CDR3 protein. The sample lists about 82,000 distinct CDR3 sequences, 10% to 11% occurring once. The time point denotes: patch test 3, about 24 weeks after DPC sensitization. Treatment indicated: therapeutic diphenylcyclopropenone sensitization with weekly scalp DPC. The sample in question was whole blood, obtained in connection with sensitization to the hapten diphenylcyclopropenone (DPC). These receptors were obtained from a woman aged 50 to 60 with alopecia areata. Some clones in this sample may be carry-over from other donors' samples.

This clonotype has at least ten counts. The chain employs TRBV7-6 and TRBJ1-1; 8 bases are shared with TRBD1. This CDR3 region has 16 residues. CDR1 is SGHVS and CDR2 is FNYEAQ in the germline V gene. The V gene end was trimmed by 5 bases and the J gene end by 1 base; junction bases not matched to a gene: 9. The chain's CDR3 is CASSTGQGGTNTEAFF. The CDR3 DNA is TGTGCCAGCAGCACCGGACAGGGAGGCACGAACACTGAAGCTTTCTTT.

Comment on this clonotype: A read error is possible here, since a much larger clone lies one base away. The CDR3 loop reads CASSQDRTSGRDYEQYF. For the CDR3, the DNA is TGCGCCAGCAGCCAAGATAGGACTAGCGGGAGGGACTACGAGCAGTACTTC. The chain employs TRBV4-1 and TRBJ2-7, with 15 nucleotides matching TRBD2. With 0 bases clipped from V and 3 bases from J, the junction kept 3 bases outside the gene matches. CDR3 length equals 17 residues. Germline-derived CDR1 and CDR2 are MGHRA and YSYEKL.

The chain recombines TRBV12-3 or TRBV12-4 with TRBJ2-1; D might be TRBD1 (5 bases). The CDR3 length is 13 residues. V gave up 8 bases and J gave up 4 bases, with 12 bases separating them. CDR3 protein: CASQGVGYNEQFF. In DNA form, the CDR3 reads TGTGCCAGCCAAGGGGTAGGATACAATGAGCAGTTCTTC.

This clonotype was seen ten or more times. The chain links TRBV7-2 to TRBJ1-4, with a tentative D call TRBD1 (5 bases). V lost 1 base, J lost 4 bases, and 10 bases lay in between. This CDR3 contains 15 residues. CDR1 and CDR2 from the germline V gene are SGHTA and FQGNSA. Here the CDR3 DNA reads TGTGCCAGCAGCTTAGAGGGGAGATTTAATGAAAAACTGTTTTTT. Protein sequence: CASSLEGRFNEKLFF.

This clonotype has a single count. This chain connects TRBV12-3 or TRBV12-4 to TRBJ2-2; D might be TRBD2 (5 bases). CDR3 length: 14 residues. V was shortened by 5 bases and J by 5 bases, with 12 bases between the two germline ends. CDR3 sequence reads: CASSLPPGTGELFF. Written as DNA, the CDR3 is TGTGCCAGCAGTCTCCCCCCGGGGACCGGGGAGCTGTTTTTT.

This clonotype was recorded at least ten times. The chain combines TRBV29-1 with TRBJ2-2, with a possible D match to TRBD2 (6 bases). Germline V gene lookup returns CDR1 SQVTM and CDR2 ANQGSEA. Trimming shortened V by 7 bases and J by 4 bases, and 10 bases separated the two germline ends. The CDR3 spans 12 residues. CDR3 residues: CSGRDSTGELFF. CDR3 coding DNA: TGCAGCGGCCGGGACTCCACCGGGGAGCTGTTTTTT.

This clonotype came up many times. This chain links TRBV11-3 with TRBJ1-5, with TRBD1 matching over 10 bases. The germline V gene has CDR1 SGHNT and CDR2 YENEEA. J gave up 9 bases and V 6 bases, and 11 bases lay outside the gene matches. This CDR3 has 15 amino acids. As DNA, the CDR3 is TGTGCCAGCAGGGGGACAGGGGCCTCCTGGTTGCCCCAGCATTTT. It is translated as CASRGTGASWLPQHF.

The chain couples TRBV3-1 to TRBJ1-2, with D possibly TRBD1 on 5 matching bases. There are 16 residues in the CDR3. Germline assignment: CDR1 LGHDT and CDR2 YNNKEL (reference sequence). V lost 1 base and J lost 1, with 13 bases in between. The CDR3: CASSQGGGRSNYGYTF. The CDR3 DNA reads TGTGCCAGCAGCCAAGGCGGGGGGAGGAGTAACTATGGCTACACCTTC.

This clonotype was found a few times. The chain uses TRBV6-2 or TRBV6-3 and TRBJ2-7; the match to TRBD1 covers 9 bases. The CDR3 spans 15 residues. CDR1 and CDR2 from the germline V gene are MNHEY and SVGEGT. J was trimmed by 0 bases and V by 5 bases; bases with no gene match: 5. In nucleotides, the CDR3 is TGTGCCAGCAGTGACCGGGACAGGGTCTCCTACGAGCAGTACTTC. This encodes CASSDRDRVSYEQYF.

CDR3 protein: CASSLDLAGLYNEQFF. CDR3 nucleotides: TGTGCCAGCAGCTTAGATCTAGCGGGGCTTTACAATGAGCAGTTCTTC. This chain connects TRBV7-6 to TRBJ2-1; 9 nucleotides agree with TRBD2. V dropped 1 base and J dropped 4; count of bases not matched to a gene: 5. Germline V lookup: CDR1 SGHVS, CDR2 FNYEAQ. CDR3 size: 16 residues.

This clonotype was recorded many times. J is TRBJ1-2 and V is TRBV28; D possibly corresponds to TRBD1 (5 bases). Trimming took off 4 bases at V and 6 bases at J, with 15 bases between the two ends. In germline, CDR1 is MDHEN, CDR2 SYDVKM. The CDR3 extends over 14 amino acids. In DNA form, the CDR3 reads TGTGCCAGCAGTTCATCCGGGACGGTCCATGGCTACACCTTC. Translating gives CASSSSGTVHGYTF.

This clonotype occurred many times. The chain uses TRBV6-5 and TRBJ2-1; perhaps TRBD2 as D (6 bases). Germline V gives CDR1 MNHEY, CDR2 SVGAGI. Trimming shortened V by 6 bases and J by 0 bases, and 15 bases separated the two germline ends. CDR3 length: 16 amino acids. CDR3: CASSRTGGTSYNEQFF. In nucleotides, the CDR3 is TGTGCCAGCAGCCGCACCGGCGGGACCTCCTACAATGAGCAGTTCTTC.

A remark on this clonotype: Since a much larger clone is just one base distant, this may be a read error. The J gene is TRBJ2-7, the V gene TRBV2; TRBD1 matches at 8 bases. Per germline, CDR1 SNHLY and CDR2 FYNNEI. This CDR3 contains 13 residues. CDR3 sequence reads: CASRDRPSCEQYF. The CDR3 bases are TGTGCCAGCCGGGACAGGCCGTCCTGCGAGCAGTACTTC.

This clonotype was seen repeatedly, ten times or more. V is TRBV11-2 and J is TRBJ2-1, with TRBD2 identical over 9 bases. The germline V gene has CDR1 SGHAT and CDR2 FQNNGV. The CDR3 runs 15 residues. The V segment lost 5 bases and the J segment 4 bases; nucleotides outside the gene matches: 6. CDR3 in DNA: TGTGCCAGCAGCCAGACTAGCGGAGCATACAATGAGCAGTTCTTC. Protein: CASSQTSGAYNEQFF.

This clonotype was observed at least ten times. V is TRBV7-2 and J is TRBJ2-1; 7 nucleotides agree with TRBD2. The ends lost 4 bases at V and 0 bases at J; junction bases unmatched: 6. From germline, CDR1 is SGHTA and CDR2 FQGNSA. This CDR3 contains 16 residues. CDR3 nucleotide sequence: TGTGCCAGCAGCTCGAGGGGCGGGGGCTCCTACAATGAGCAGTTCTTC. The encoded protein is CASSSRGGGSYNEQFF.

This clonotype was detected many times. Here the CDR3 DNA reads TGTGCCAGCAGTACCCTGGTGAGGGGAGCTTTCTTT. Translating gives CASSTLVRGAFF. V and J are TRBV2 and TRBJ1-1; D might be TRBD1 (5 bases). The V end was cut by 5 bases, the J end by 10 bases, with 14 bases between. The V gene's germline CDR1 is SNHLY and CDR2 FYNNEI. This CDR3 is built from 12 residues.

This clonotype was observed at least ten times. The CDR3 DNA reads as TGTGCCAGCAGTTCCCTTCCCCGGCCGCAGTATTTT. This encodes CASSSLPRPQYF. The chain employs TRBV27 and TRBJ2-3, with D uncertain. The CDR3 has 12 amino acids. The V and J ends lost 4 bases and 10 bases respectively, with 12 bases between them. Germline lookup yields CDR1 MNHEY and CDR2 SMNVEV (reference sequence).

This clonotype came up many times. The J gene is TRBJ1-6, the V gene TRBV4-3, with D unclear. Trimming removed 2 bases at V and 5 bases at J, with 16 bases between. CDR1 is LGHNA, CDR2 YSLEER, per germline. This CDR3 region has 17 residues. In DNA, the CDR3 is TGCGCCAGCAGCCAACCCCAAGGGCAGAGGGATAATTCACCCCTCCACTTT. Translating gives CASSQPQGQRDNSPLHF.

In this sample, this clonotype turned up many times. The V gene is TRBV20-1, the J gene TRBJ2-6; D is uncertain. V was trimmed by 7 bases and J by 0 bases, leaving 10 bases between them. This CDR3 contains 14 residues. CDR1 and CDR2 (germline): DFQATT, SNEGSKA (reference sequence). In DNA, the CDR3 is TGCAGTGTCCTGGTTAGCTCTGGGGCCAACGTCCTGACTTTC. Its translation is CSVLVSSGANVLTF.

This chain uses TRBV29-1 with TRBJ1-6; D gene ambiguous. This CDR3 is built from 13 residues. V was trimmed by 4 bases and J by 10 bases, leaving 14 bases between them. From germline, CDR1 is SQVTM and CDR2 ANQGSEA. The CDR3: CSVVPRIGSPLHF. The CDR3 DNA is TGCAGCGTTGTCCCCAGGATCGGATCACCCCTCCACTTT.

This clonotype was counted at least ten times. The chain is built from TRBV20-1 and TRBJ2-1; 8 nucleotides align to TRBD1. The CDR3 covers 14 residues. Germline V CDR1 and CDR2: DFQATT, SNEGSKA (reference sequence). The V and J ends lost 5 bases and 1 base, in that order; junction bases with no gene match: 4. CDR3 residues: CSAVRGQSYNEQFF. CDR3 bases: TGCAGTGCTGTCAGGGGGCAATCCTACAATGAGCAGTTCTTC.